A single sample is the source of the 3 T cell receptor beta chains below, sequenced in a study of blood T cells in healthy people across ages. Next came a second PCR, run for roughly 6 to 11 cycles, which used a sample-barcoded 5' primer along with a J-beta primer mix. Via MiXCR, TCRdb re-called the 5' RACE reads, giving one row per CDR3 protein. The table includes about a million distinct CDR3 sequences, 35% to 45% detected once. The specimen was blood. These receptor sequences come from a man between 18 and 29 years old in good health.

The rearrangement joins TRBV6-1 to TRBJ1-5; D may be TRBD1 (6 bases). Germline V gene sequence: CDR1 MNHNS, CDR2 SASEGT. The CDR3 is 14 amino acids. V was pared by 4 bases and J by 2 bases, with 9 bases between. The CDR3 DNA is TGTGCCAGCAGTGCCTCAGGGGGCAATCAGCCCCAGCATTTT. Its protein is CASSASGGNQPQHF.

The chain uses TRBV4-1 and TRBJ2-1; TRBD2 agrees at 7 bases. In germline, CDR1 is MGHRA, CDR2 YSYEKL. V dropped 4 bases and J dropped 8; count of bases not matched to a gene: 11. This CDR3 has 15 residues. The CDR3 reads CASSPGRQRGDEQFF. The DNA for the CDR3 is TGCGCCAGCAGCCCGGGACGGCAACGGGGGGATGAGCAGTTCTTC.

The chain uses TRBV6-1 and TRBJ2-5, with 9 nucleotides matching TRBD1. Germline values: CDR1 MNHNS, CDR2 SASEGT. The CDR3 spans 13 residues. The V gene end was trimmed by 6 bases and the J gene end by 5 bases; junction bases not matched to a gene: 4. The CDR3 loop reads CASSPQGAETQYF. The CDR3 DNA sequence: TGTGCCAGCAGCCCACAGGGGGCGGAGACCCAGTACTTC.